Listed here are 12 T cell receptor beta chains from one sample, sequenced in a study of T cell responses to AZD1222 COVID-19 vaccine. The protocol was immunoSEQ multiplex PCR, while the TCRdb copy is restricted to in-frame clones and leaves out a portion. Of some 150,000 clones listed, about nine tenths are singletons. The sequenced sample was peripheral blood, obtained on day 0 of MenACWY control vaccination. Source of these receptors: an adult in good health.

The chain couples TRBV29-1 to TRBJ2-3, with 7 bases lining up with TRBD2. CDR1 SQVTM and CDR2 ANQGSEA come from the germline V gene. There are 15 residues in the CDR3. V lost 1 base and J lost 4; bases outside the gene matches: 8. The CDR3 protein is CSVEGWGGRPDTQYF. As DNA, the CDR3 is TGCAGCGTTGAAGGATGGGGGGGTAGGCCAGATACGCAGTATTTT.

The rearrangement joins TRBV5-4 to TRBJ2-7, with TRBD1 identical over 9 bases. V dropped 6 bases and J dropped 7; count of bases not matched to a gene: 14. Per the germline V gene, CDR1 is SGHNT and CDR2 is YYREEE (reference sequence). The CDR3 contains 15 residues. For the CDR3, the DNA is TGTGCCAGCACCGTGGGACAGGGAGGGTTGGGTGAGCAGTACTTC. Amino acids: CASTVGQGGLGEQYF.

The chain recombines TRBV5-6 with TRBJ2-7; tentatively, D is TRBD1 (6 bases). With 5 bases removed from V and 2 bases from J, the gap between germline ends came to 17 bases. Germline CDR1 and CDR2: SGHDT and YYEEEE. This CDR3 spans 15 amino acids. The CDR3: CASSPDRATPYEQYV. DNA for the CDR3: TGTGCCAGCAGTCCGGACAGAGCCACCCCCTACGAGCAGTACGTC.

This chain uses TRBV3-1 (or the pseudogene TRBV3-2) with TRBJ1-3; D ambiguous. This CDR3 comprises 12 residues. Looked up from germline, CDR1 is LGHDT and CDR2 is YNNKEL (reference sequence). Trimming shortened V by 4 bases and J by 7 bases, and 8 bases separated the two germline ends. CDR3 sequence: CASSLGRNTIYF. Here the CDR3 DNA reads TGTGCCAGCAGCCTAGGACGGAACACCATATATTTT.

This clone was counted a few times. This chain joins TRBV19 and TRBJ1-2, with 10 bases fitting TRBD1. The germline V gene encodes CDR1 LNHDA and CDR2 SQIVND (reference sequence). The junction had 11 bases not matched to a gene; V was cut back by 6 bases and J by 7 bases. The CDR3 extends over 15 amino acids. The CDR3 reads CASRPDGQGEVGYTF. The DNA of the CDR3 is TGTGCCAGTAGACCCGATGGACAGGGGGAAGTTGGCTACACCTTC.

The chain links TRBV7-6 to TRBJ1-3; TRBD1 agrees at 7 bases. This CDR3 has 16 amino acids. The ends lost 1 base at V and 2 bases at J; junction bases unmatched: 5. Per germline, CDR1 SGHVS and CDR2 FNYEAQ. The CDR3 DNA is TGTGCCAGCAGCTTAGGGCAGGGGGGAACTGGAAACACCATATATTTT. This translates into CASSLGQGGTGNTIYF.

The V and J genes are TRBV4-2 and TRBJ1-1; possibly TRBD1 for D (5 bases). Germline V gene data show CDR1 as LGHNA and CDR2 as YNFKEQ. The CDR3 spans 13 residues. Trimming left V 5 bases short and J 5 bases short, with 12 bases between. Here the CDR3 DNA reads TGTGCCAGCAGCAGGGGATGGAGTACTGAAGCTTTCTTT. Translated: CASSRGWSTEAFF.

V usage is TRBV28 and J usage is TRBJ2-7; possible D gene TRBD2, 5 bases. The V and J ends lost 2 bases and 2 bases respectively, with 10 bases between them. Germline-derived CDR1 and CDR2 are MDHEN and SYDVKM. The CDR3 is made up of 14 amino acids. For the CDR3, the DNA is TGTGCCAGCAGTTTAGGTCCTAGCCCCTACGAGCAGTACTTC. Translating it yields CASSLGPSPYEQYF.

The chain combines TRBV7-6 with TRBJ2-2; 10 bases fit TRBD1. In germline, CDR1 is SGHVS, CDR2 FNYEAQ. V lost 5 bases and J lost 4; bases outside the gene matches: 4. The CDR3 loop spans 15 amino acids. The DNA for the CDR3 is TGTGCCAGCAGCCCCGGGACAGGGGCCACCGGGGAGCTGTTTTTT. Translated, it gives CASSPGTGATGELFF.

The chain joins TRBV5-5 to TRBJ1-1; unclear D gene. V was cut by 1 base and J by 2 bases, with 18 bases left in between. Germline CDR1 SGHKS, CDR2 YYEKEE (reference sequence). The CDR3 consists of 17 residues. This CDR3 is CASSLLGRTLGNTEAFF. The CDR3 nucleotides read TGTGCCAGCAGCTTGTTGGGCAGGACTCTGGGTAACACTGAAGCTTTCTTT.

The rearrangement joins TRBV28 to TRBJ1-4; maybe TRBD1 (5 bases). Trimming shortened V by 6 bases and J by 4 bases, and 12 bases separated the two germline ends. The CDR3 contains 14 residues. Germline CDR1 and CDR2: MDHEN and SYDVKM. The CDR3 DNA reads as TGTGCCAGCAGGGAGGGCAGGGTTAATGAAAAACTGTTTTTT. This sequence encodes CASREGRVNEKLFF.

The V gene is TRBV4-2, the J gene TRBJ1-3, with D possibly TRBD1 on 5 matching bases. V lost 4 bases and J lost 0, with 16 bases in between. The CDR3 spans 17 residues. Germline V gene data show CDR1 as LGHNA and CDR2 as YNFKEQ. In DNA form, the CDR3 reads TGTGCCAGCAGCCGGGGTGGTGAGGGGAGCTCTGGAAACACCATATATTTT. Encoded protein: CASSRGGEGSSGNTIYF.